The clone carrying this TCR beta chain was seen many times. What it recognizes is unknown. Assay: immunoSEQ multiplex PCR; the TCRdb copy retains only in-frame clones and omits some. This sample carries roughly 25,000 clones, none of them present only once. The sample originates from a study of T cell clonality in common variable immunodeficiency. Study-level points and caveats: In common variable immunodeficiency, TCR beta chains reportedly carried fewer deletions and N-nucleotide insertions. Fewer TCRbeta clones were shared among CVID subjects than controls.

The source is a human donor with common variable immunodeficiency. The sequencing input was peripheral blood mononuclear cells.

CDR3 bases read: TGCGCCAGCAGCGCTAGCGGGAGGGAGACC. Its protein is CASSASGRET. The full CDR3 protein is CASSASGRETQYF. The rearrangement uses TRBV5-1 and TRBJ2-5, with 11 positions matching TRBD2. The missing CDR3 end, 3 residues past where the read stops, is filled in from the germline J gene. Germline V gene lookup returns CDR1 SGHRS and CDR2 YFSETQ. There are 13 residues in the CDR3. V lost 4 bases to trimming and J lost 5 bases; unmatched junction nucleotides: 1. The full variable domain, its missing parts supplied by reference TRBV5-1 and TRBJ2-5, is KAGVTQTPRYLIKTRGQQVTLSCSPISGHRSVSWYQQTPGQGLQFLFEYFSETQRNKGNFPGRFSGRQFSNSRSEMNVSTLELGDSALYLCASSASGRETQYFGPGTRLLVL.